Listed below are T cell receptor beta chains from one sample, sequenced in a study of Graves' ophthalmopathy and Graves' hyperthyroidism. TCRdb called the multiplex PCR reads again in MiXCR, with one record for every CDR3 protein. The sample gives about 1.2 million distinct CDR3 sequences, approximately 35% of which show up once; 11% is in the top ten. The sample taken for sequencing was peripheral blood or thyroid tissue (not recorded which). The receptors come from an adult man with Graves' hyperthyroidism. The CDR3 runs from the conserved cysteine through the conserved F or W. The D gene is left open where the match is weak. The size field is filled for only some rows; it gives once, few, many or a size class.

-	many	TRBJ1-6	TRBV19	TGTGCCAGCCGGGACCAGTGGAATTCACCCCTCCACTTT	CASRDQWNSPLHF
TRBD2	-	TRBJ2-5	TRBV12-3/TRBV12-4	TGTGCCAGCAGTTTTCGACTAGCGGAGCGGCAAGAGACCCAGTACTTC	CASSFRLAERQETQYF
-	few	TRBJ1-6	TRBV6-5	TGTGCCAGCAGTTACTCGAATTTCTCACCCCTCCACTTT	CASSYSNFSPLHF
-	-	TRBJ2-7	TRBV7-6	TGTGCCAGCAGCTTGAGGCTAGCGAGGGGCGAGCAGTACTTC	CASSLRLARGEQYF
-	-	TRBJ2-6	TRBV19	TGTGCCAGTAGTATAGCAAGGGTGTCGAGCTCTGGGGCCAACGTCCTGACTTTC	CASSIARVSSSGANVLTF
-	-	TRBJ1-1	TRBV24-1	TGTGCCACCAGTGGCGGGGCAGTAAACACTGAAGCTTTCTTT	CATSGGAVNTEAFF
TRBD1	-	TRBJ2-7	TRBV11-2	TGTGCCAGCAGCTCTTCGACAGGGGGAGGCTCCGAGCAGTACTTC	CASSSSTGGGSEQYF
TRBD1	many	TRBJ1-5	TRBV7-8	TGTGCCAGCAGCCTGGACAGGGCTAGCAATCAGCCCCAGCATTTT	CASSLDRASNQPQHF
TRBD1	few	TRBJ2-7	TRBV9	TGTGCCAGCAGCCGCCGGACAGGGGGTCTGGGCGAGCAGTACTTC	CASSRRTGGLGEQYF
TRBD1	-	TRBJ2-7	TRBV29-1	TGCAGCGTTGAGTCCGGACAGGGAAGCTACGAGCAGTACTTC	CSVESGQGSYEQYF
-	-	TRBJ2-2	TRBV5-1	TGCGCCAGCAGCCCAGAATATAACACCGGGGAGCTGTTTTTT	CASSPEYNTGELFF
-	-	TRBJ2-7	TRBV7-3	TGTGCCAGCAGCTCCATCGGGATTACATACGAGCAGTACTTC	CASSSIGITYEQYF
-	many	TRBJ2-7	TRBV20-1	TGCAGTGCTAGTTCGGGGTTAGCCGGAGAGGACGAGCAGTACTTC	CSASSGLAGEDEQYF
-	-	TRBJ1-1	TRBV6-5	TGTGCCAGCAGTTGGGAGTTCACTGAAGCTTTCTTT	CASSWEFTEAFF
-	-	TRBJ1-2	TRBV7-2	TGTGCCAGCAGCCGGGACACAGGGAGTTATAACTATGGCTACACCTTC	CASSRDTGSYNYGYTF
-	once	TRBJ2-2	TRBV7-2	TGTGCCAGCAGCCAGTTCCTAAGGGGTAGCCCCGGGGAGCTGTTTTTT	CASSQFLRGSPGELFF
-	-	TRBJ1-6	TRBV2	TGTGCCAGCAGTGAATGGCGAGATAATTCACCCCTCCACTTT	CASSEWRDNSPLHF
-	-	TRBJ1-2	TRBV19	TGTGCCAGTAGTACGATAACAGGGTTCGCTAACTATGGCTACACCTTC	CASSTITGFANYGYTF
-	-	TRBJ1-4	TRBV12-3/TRBV12-4	TGTGCCAGCAGTTTCAGGGGCGGAGGAATGGAAAAACTGTTTTTT	CASSFRGGGMEKLFF
TRBD1	-	TRBJ2-7	TRBV7-2	TGTGCCAGCGGCTTCCTAAACCGGGACAGGGGGCAGACCTACGAGCAGTACTTC	CASGFLNRDRGQTYEQYF
TRBD1	few	TRBJ2-5	TRBV19	TGTGCCAGTAGGCGACAGGGGACTCAAGAGACCCAGTACTTC	CASRRQGTQETQYF
TRBD1	many	TRBJ1-2	TRBV10-3	TGTGCCTCAGACAGGGAGGACCGTTATGGCTACACCTTC	CASDREDRYGYTF
TRBD2	-	TRBJ2-2	TRBV20-1	TGCAGTGCTAGATCTCCTACTAGCGGGGATACCGGGGAGCTGTTTTTT	CSARSPTSGDTGELFF
-	many	TRBJ1-3	TRBV2	TGTGCCAGCACCCCGACCCGAGGCCGTATTCTAAACACCATATATTTT	CASTPTRGRILNTIYF
-	-	TRBJ2-2	TRBV7-3	TGTGCCAGCAGCTTAGCTTTTAGGAGCACCGGGGAGCTGTTTTTT	CASSLAFRSTGELFF
TRBD2	-	TRBJ2-3	TRBV4-1	TGCGCCAGCAGCCTAACTAGCGGGGGGGCTGCGGATACGCAGTATTTT	CASSLTSGGAADTQYF
TRBD1	many	TRBJ1-1	TRBV20-1	TGCAGTGCTGGACAGGGTCCCTTGAACACTGAAGCTTTCTTT	CSAGQGPLNTEAFF
TRBD1	-	TRBJ1-1	TRBV14	TGTGCCAGCAGCGTTGAAGGACAGGGGAGGACTGAAGCTTTCTTT	CASSVEGQGRTEAFF
-	many	TRBJ2-7	TRBV15	TGTGCCACCAGCGCAGTGAGCTTCTACGAGCAGTACTTC	CATSAVSFYEQYF
-	many	TRBJ1-4	TRBV29-1	TGCAGCGTTATGAGAGGAAAACTGTTTTTT	CSVMRGKLFF
-	-	TRBJ1-5	TRBV7-8	TGTGCCAGCAGCTTAGGGACACTGTCCTACGAGCATTTT	CASSLGTLSYEHF
-	-	TRBJ2-5	TRBV5-1	TGCGAGCTCCGTTGGGACAGCGCCGGAGCCGGGGGCGGTTCCCAAGAGACCCAGTACTTC	CELRWDSAGAGGGSQETQYF
TRBD1	many	TRBJ1-6	TRBV7-2	TGTGCCAGCAGCTACCCCCCCGGGACAGTAAATTCACCCCTCCACTTT	CASSYPPGTVNSPLHF
TRBD2	-	TRBJ2-5	TRBV20-1	TGCAGTGCCAGGACTAGCGGATACCAAGAGACCCAGTACTTC	CSARTSGYQETQYF
-	-	TRBJ1-4	TRBV5-1	TGTGCCAGCAGCTTTCAAGGCCTTGATGAAAAACTGTTTTTT	CASSFQGLDEKLFF
TRBD2	-	TRBJ2-5	TRBV4-3	TGCGCCAGCAGCCAAGGCCCCCTAGCGGGGTTTGAGACCCAGTACTTC	CASSQGPLAGFETQYF
TRBD1	many	TRBJ2-7	TRBV11-2	TGTGCCAGCAGCTTATTCTGGTTAGGACAGGGGCAGGGACAGTACTTC	CASSLFWLGQGQGQYF
-	-	TRBJ2-7	TRBV4-1	TGCGCCAGCAGCCCAAAGAGGCAAGGGGCGCAGTACTTC	CASSPKRQGAQYF
-	many	TRBJ1-6	TRBV4-1	TGCGCCAGCAGCCCAGGTACTATACCCCTCCACTTT	CASSPGTIPLHF
TRBD1	many	TRBJ1-2	TRBV7-9	TGTGCCAGCAGCCCACAGGGGGCGATCTATGGCTACACCTTC	CASSPQGAIYGYTF
-	many	TRBJ2-7	TRBV7-8	TGTGCCAGCGGGAAGACAGCTTCCTACGAGCAGTACTTC	CASGKTASYEQYF
-	many	TRBJ2-6	TRBV7-8	TGTGCCAGCAGCTTAGATGGGGGGACCCGAGCGACCAACGTCCTGACTTTC	CASSLDGGTRATNVLTF
-	many	TRBJ1-1	TRBV10-2	TGCGCCAGCAGCACAGGGATTGGCACTGAAGCTTTCTTT	CASSTGIGTEAFF
-	many	TRBJ1-2	TRBV7-9	TGTGCCAGCAAGGCGGACGGAGTCTCTCTCTATGGCTACACCTTC	CASKADGVSLYGYTF
-	few	TRBJ2-7	TRBV19	TGTGCCACCCAGCCAGCGGCGGGACGCTCCTACGAGCAGTACTTC	CATQPAAGRSYEQYF
TRBD2	few	TRBJ2-7	TRBV27	TGTGCCAGCAGCGGGACTACCCTTTACGAGCAGTACTTC	CASSGTTLYEQYF
TRBD1	-	TRBJ1-1	TRBV11-1	TGTGCCAGCAGCTTTATGCCGGGACAGTGGACGAACACTGAAGCTTTCTTT	CASSFMPGQWTNTEAFF
-	-	TRBJ2-2	TRBV6-5	TGTGCCAGCATGCCGTGGTCGGAGGAGGGGCCCGGGGAGCTGTTTTTT	CASMPWSEEGPGELFF
-	many	TRBJ1-2	TRBV12-3/TRBV12-4	TGTGCCAGCACCCCCTGGGGGGAGCAATCCTATGGCTACACCTTC	CASTPWGEQSYGYTF
-	many	TRBJ2-2	TRBV7-2	TGTGCCAGCAGCTTAGTAACAGGCGGCGGGGAGCTGTTTTTT	CASSLVTGGGELFF
-	-	TRBJ1-1	TRBV20-1	TGCAGTGCTAGACCGGGGGTTCCTGAAGCTTTCTTT	CSARPGVPEAFF
-	-	TRBJ1-2	TRBV19	TGTGCCAGTATGGGCGGGGCAGGGGTTGGCTATGGCTACACCTTC	CASMGGAGVGYGYTF
TRBD2	-	TRBJ2-7	TRBV10-3	TGTGCCATCAGTGAGTCGAACCTAGCGGGGTACGAGCAGTACTTC	CAISESNLAGYEQYF
TRBD1	many	TRBJ1-5	TRBV27	TGTGCCAGCAGCCGAGGGACAGGGAGCAATCAGCCCCAGCATTTT	CASSRGTGSNQPQHF
-	once	TRBJ1-2	TRBV7-9	TGTGCCAGCAGCTTAGGACCCCTTCTTGACGAGAGGGGCTATGGCTACACCTTC	CASSLGPLLDERGYGYTF